There are many counts of the clone carrying this T cell receptor (beta chain). The antigen is unknown. This sample is drawn from a study of T cell repertoires in cytomegalovirus infection. Study-wide points: Pooled public TCR beta family frequency picked out CMV carriers with the relevant HLA. CMV-specific TCR beta clonotypes restricted by HLA-C dominated the ex vivo response.

One entry per CDR3 protein results from TCRdb running MiXCR on the reads. This table holds approximately 43,000 distinct CDR3 sequences, 20% found once. Germline V gives CDR1 MDHEN, CDR2 SYDVKM. The CDR3 loop spans 14 amino acids. V shed 6 bases and J shed 2 bases, with 8 bases lying between them. Material: PBMCs, sequenced either directly or after in vitro stimulation (not recorded which). This TCR derives from a human donor in good health (CMV status not recorded). Some clones in this sample may be carry-over from other donors' samples. The rearrangement joins TRBV28 to TRBJ2-6; possible D gene TRBD1, 6 bases. The CDR3 sequence: CASRPGAGANVLTF. As DNA, the CDR3 is TGTGCCAGCAGGCCAGGGGCTGGGGCCAACGTCCTGACTTTC.